These T cell receptor beta chains were read from a single sample in a study of CD8 T cells in Susac syndrome. TCRdb itself ran the immunoSEQ multiplex PCR reads through MiXCR, one entry per CDR3 protein. The top ten hold 0.09% to 0.15% of the sample, which has 400,000 or so distinct CDR3 sequences, more than 70% seen once. Sequenced material: CD8+ T cells from PBMCs. Receptors originate from a human donor with multiple sclerosis. Both conserved end residues are part of each CDR3. Each record gives: CDR3 protein, CDR3 DNA, J gene, V gene, clone size, D gene. A D gene is named only where the DNA matches it firmly. Size is stated for part of the rows, as once, few or many counts, or as a class when the clone is expanded.

cdr3_aa: CSADRDRGDSYEQYF
cdr3_nt: TGCAGTGCTGACCGCGACAGGGGCGACTCCTACGAGCAGTACTTC
j_call: TRBJ2-7
v_call: TRBV20-1
clone_size: -
d_call: TRBD1

cdr3_aa: CSVGQGSNTEAFF
cdr3_nt: TGCAGCGTTGGGCAGGGATCGAACACTGAAGCTTTCTTT
j_call: TRBJ1-1
v_call: TRBV29-1
clone_size: -
d_call: -

cdr3_aa: CAWNTWAGGRGGYTF
cdr3_nt: TGTGCCTGGAATACCTGGGCAGGGGGAAGAGGTGGCTACACCTTC
j_call: TRBJ1-2
v_call: TRBV30
clone_size: -
d_call: TRBD1

cdr3_aa: CASSGGTVQPITGELFF
cdr3_nt: TGCGCCAGCAGTGGGGGGACAGTCCAACCCATCACCGGGGAGCTGTTTTTT
j_call: TRBJ2-2
v_call: TRBV10-1
clone_size: -
d_call: TRBD1

cdr3_aa: CASSSGQGGYGDGYTF
cdr3_nt: TGTGCCAGCAGTTCCGGACAGGGCGGCTACGGTGATGGCTACACCTTC
j_call: TRBJ1-2
v_call: TRBV7-8
clone_size: -
d_call: TRBD1

cdr3_aa: CASSEVGGAGPPYEQYF
cdr3_nt: TGTGCCAGCAGTGAAGTAGGTGGGGCGGGGCCACCCTACGAGCAGTACTTC
j_call: TRBJ2-7
v_call: TRBV6-1
clone_size: -
d_call: -

cdr3_aa: CASSLAGSGGTTDTQYF
cdr3_nt: TGCGCCAGCAGCTTGGCCGGAAGCGGGGGGACCACAGATACGCAGTATTTT
j_call: TRBJ2-3
v_call: TRBV5-1
clone_size: -
d_call: TRBD2

cdr3_aa: CASSLRGGTYEQYF
cdr3_nt: TGTGCCAGCAGTTTGAGAGGAGGTACATACGAGCAGTACTTC
j_call: TRBJ2-7
v_call: TRBV27
clone_size: few
d_call: -

cdr3_aa: CASSLGARGQETQYF
cdr3_nt: TGTGCCAGCAGTTTGGGGGCGCGGGGCCAAGAGACCCAGTACTTC
j_call: TRBJ2-5
v_call: TRBV28
clone_size: -
d_call: -

cdr3_aa: CATSTILNNEQFF
cdr3_nt: TGTGCCACCAGCACCATACTGAACAATGAGCAGTTCTTC
j_call: TRBJ2-1
v_call: TRBV15
clone_size: -
d_call: -

cdr3_aa: CASSYSYQETSGFSGANVLTF
cdr3_nt: TGTGCCAGCAGTTACTCATATCAGGAGACTAGCGGGTTCTCTGGGGCCAACGTCCTGACTTTC
j_call: TRBJ2-6
v_call: TRBV6-2/TRBV6-3
clone_size: few
d_call: TRBD2

cdr3_aa: CASSYGSNTEAFF
cdr3_nt: TGTGCCAGCAGCTATGGGTCGAACACTGAAGCTTTCTTT
j_call: TRBJ1-1
v_call: TRBV6-5
clone_size: few
d_call: -

cdr3_aa: CAWAFGEGVEQYF
cdr3_nt: TGTGCCTGGGCCTTTGGGGAAGGCGTCGAGCAGTACTTC
j_call: TRBJ2-7
v_call: TRBV30
clone_size: -
d_call: -

cdr3_aa: CAISVWVESGTGGYEQYF
cdr3_nt: TGTGCCATCAGTGTTTGGGTGGAGTCCGGGACAGGGGGCTACGAGCAGTACTTC
j_call: TRBJ2-7
v_call: TRBV10-3
clone_size: once
d_call: TRBD1

cdr3_aa: CAWSHKGFNEQFF
cdr3_nt: TGTGCCTGGAGCCATAAGGGCTTCAATGAGCAGTTCTTC
j_call: TRBJ2-1
v_call: TRBV30
clone_size: -
d_call: -

cdr3_aa: CASSYTGDPYNEQFF
cdr3_nt: TGTGCCAGCAGCTACACAGGGGATCCCTACAATGAGCAGTTCTTC
j_call: TRBJ2-1
v_call: TRBV11-2
clone_size: -
d_call: TRBD1

cdr3_aa: CAWSAGTGGDEAFF
cdr3_nt: TGTGCCTGGAGTGCCGGGACAGGGGGTGATGAAGCTTTCTTT
j_call: TRBJ1-1
v_call: TRBV30
clone_size: -
d_call: TRBD1

cdr3_aa: CASSPLWTSGRAMTKNIQYF
cdr3_nt: TGCGCCAGCAGCCCTCTTTGGACTAGCGGGAGGGCCATGACCAAAAACATTCAGTACTTC
j_call: TRBJ2-4
v_call: TRBV4-1
clone_size: -
d_call: TRBD2

cdr3_aa: CATGMDGGGDTQYF
cdr3_nt: TGTGCCACCGGAATGGACGGGGGCGGGGATACGCAGTATTTT
j_call: TRBJ2-3
v_call: TRBV19
clone_size: -
d_call: -

cdr3_aa: CASSPFATKDRHEQYF
cdr3_nt: TGTGCCAGCAGCCCATTCGCCACTAAGGATCGACACGAGCAGTACTTC
j_call: TRBJ2-7
v_call: TRBV11-3
clone_size: -
d_call: -

cdr3_aa: CSVEDQRGGDNEQFF
cdr3_nt: TGCAGCGTTGAAGATCAGCGCGGGGGTGACAATGAGCAGTTCTTC
j_call: TRBJ2-1
v_call: TRBV29-1
clone_size: -
d_call: TRBD2

cdr3_aa: CASSLNSGSGGYTF
cdr3_nt: TGTGCCAGCAGTCTAAACTCAGGGTCCGGCGGCTACACCTTC
j_call: TRBJ1-2
v_call: TRBV12-3/TRBV12-4
clone_size: -
d_call: -

cdr3_aa: CATLSGYNEQFF
cdr3_nt: TGCGCCACCCTGAGCGGCTACAATGAGCAGTTCTTC
j_call: TRBJ2-1
v_call: TRBV4-1
clone_size: -
d_call: -

cdr3_aa: CASSLAGGREDTQYF
cdr3_nt: TGCGCCAGCAGCTTGGCAGGCGGGAGGGAAGATACGCAGTATTTT
j_call: TRBJ2-3
v_call: TRBV5-1
clone_size: -
d_call: TRBD2

cdr3_aa: CASSPGTDTDTQYF
cdr3_nt: TGTGCCAGCAGTCCAGGGACGGATACAGATACGCAGTATTTT
j_call: TRBJ2-3
v_call: TRBV28
clone_size: few
d_call: -

cdr3_aa: CASHWVKETQYF
cdr3_nt: TGTGCCAGCCATTGGGTAAAAGAGACCCAGTACTTC
j_call: TRBJ2-5
v_call: TRBV2
clone_size: -
d_call: -

cdr3_aa: CATMWVDEQFF
cdr3_nt: TGTGCCACTATGTGGGTCGATGAGCAGTTCTTC
j_call: TRBJ2-1
v_call: TRBV2
clone_size: -
d_call: -

cdr3_aa: CASSVRQGLSTDEQYF
cdr3_nt: TGTGCCAGCAGCGTGAGACAGGGTTTATCAACTGACGAGCAGTACTTC
j_call: TRBJ2-7
v_call: TRBV9
clone_size: -
d_call: TRBD1

cdr3_aa: CASSESWTASSGANVLTF
cdr3_nt: TGCGCCAGCAGTGAGTCCTGGACGGCGAGCTCTGGGGCCAACGTCCTGACTTTC
j_call: TRBJ2-6
v_call: TRBV10-1
clone_size: -
d_call: -

cdr3_aa: CASSLLGVGELFF
cdr3_nt: TGTGCCAGCAGTTTATTGGGTGTCGGGGAGCTGTTTTTT
j_call: TRBJ2-2
v_call: TRBV12-3/TRBV12-4
clone_size: -
d_call: -

cdr3_aa: CASSQGPVDRHWDYGYTF
cdr3_nt: TGCGCCAGCAGCCAAGGCCCAGTTGACAGGCATTGGGACTATGGCTACACCTTC
j_call: TRBJ1-2
v_call: TRBV4-1
clone_size: -
d_call: -

cdr3_aa: CAKAEKTAFF
cdr3_nt: TGTGCCAAAGCGGAGAAAACGGCTTTCTTT
j_call: TRBJ1-1
v_call: TRBV14
clone_size: -
d_call: -

cdr3_aa: CASSGQDRGPYEQYF
cdr3_nt: TGTGCCAGTAGTGGACAGGACAGGGGCCCTTACGAGCAGTACTTC
j_call: TRBJ2-7
v_call: TRBV19
clone_size: few
d_call: TRBD1

cdr3_aa: CASSLVRGAGEKLFF
cdr3_nt: TGCGCCAGCAGCTTAGTAAGGGGCGCCGGTGAAAAACTGTTTTTT
j_call: TRBJ1-4
v_call: TRBV5-1
clone_size: -
d_call: -

cdr3_aa: CATGTGAYEQYF
cdr3_nt: TGTGCCACCGGGACAGGGGCCTACGAGCAGTACTTC
j_call: TRBJ2-7
v_call: TRBV6-6
clone_size: -
d_call: TRBD1

cdr3_aa: CAITDGTGRMNTEAFF
cdr3_nt: TGTGCCATCACCGACGGGACAGGGCGCATGAACACTGAAGCTTTCTTT
j_call: TRBJ1-1
v_call: TRBV10-3
clone_size: -
d_call: TRBD1

cdr3_aa: CASSTAQVGETQYF
cdr3_nt: TGTGCCAGCAGCACCGCTCAGGTGGGGGAGACCCAGTACTTC
j_call: TRBJ2-5
v_call: TRBV11-1
clone_size: -
d_call: -

cdr3_aa: CASSQEDRPNHEQFF
cdr3_nt: TGCGCCAGCAGCCAAGAGGACAGGCCCAACCATGAGCAGTTCTTC
j_call: TRBJ2-1
v_call: TRBV4-1
clone_size: -
d_call: TRBD1

cdr3_aa: CASSYTGSGETGELFF
cdr3_nt: TGTGCCAGCAGTTACACCGGATCAGGAGAGACCGGGGAGCTGTTTTTT
j_call: TRBJ2-2
v_call: TRBV6-5
clone_size: -
d_call: -

cdr3_aa: CASTDRGSYGYTF
cdr3_nt: TGTGCCAGCACCGACAGGGGGTCGTATGGCTACACCTTC
j_call: TRBJ1-2
v_call: TRBV12-3/TRBV12-4
clone_size: once
d_call: TRBD1

cdr3_aa: CASRGQFNEQFF
cdr3_nt: TGTGCCAGCAGGGGACAGTTCAATGAGCAGTTCTTC
j_call: TRBJ2-1
v_call: TRBV2
clone_size: few
d_call: TRBD1

cdr3_aa: CATHRTSGKEQFF
cdr3_nt: TGTGCCACCCATAGGACTAGCGGAAAGGAGCAGTTCTTC
j_call: TRBJ2-1
v_call: TRBV6-5
clone_size: -
d_call: TRBD2

cdr3_aa: CSVVLGNYGYTF
cdr3_nt: TGCAGCGTTGTGTTAGGGAACTATGGCTACACCTTC
j_call: TRBJ1-2
v_call: TRBV29-1
clone_size: -
d_call: -

cdr3_aa: CASSLIGLPEDTQYF
cdr3_nt: TGTGCCAGCAGCTTAATAGGACTTCCGGAAGATACGCAGTATTTT
j_call: TRBJ2-3
v_call: TRBV7-9
clone_size: -
d_call: -

cdr3_aa: CASSLGEQFF
cdr3_nt: TGTGCCAGCAGCTTGGGTGAGCAGTTCTTC
j_call: TRBJ2-1
v_call: TRBV7-9
clone_size: -
d_call: -

cdr3_aa: CASSAGVTGNQPQHF
cdr3_nt: TGTGCCAGCAGTGCAGGGGTTACGGGCAATCAGCCCCAGCATTTT
j_call: TRBJ1-5
v_call: TRBV7-8
clone_size: -
d_call: -